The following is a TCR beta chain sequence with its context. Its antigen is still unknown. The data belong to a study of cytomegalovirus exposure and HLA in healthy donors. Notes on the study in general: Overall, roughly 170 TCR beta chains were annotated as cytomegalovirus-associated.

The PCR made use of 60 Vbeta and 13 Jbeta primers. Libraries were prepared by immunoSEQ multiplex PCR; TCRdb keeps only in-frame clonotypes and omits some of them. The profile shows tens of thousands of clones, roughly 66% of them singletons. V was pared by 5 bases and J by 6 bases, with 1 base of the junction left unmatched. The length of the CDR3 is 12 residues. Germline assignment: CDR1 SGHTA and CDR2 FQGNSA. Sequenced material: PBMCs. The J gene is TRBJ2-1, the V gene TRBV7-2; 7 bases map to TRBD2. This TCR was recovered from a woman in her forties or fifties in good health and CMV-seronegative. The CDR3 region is CASSRLANEQFF. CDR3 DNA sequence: TGTGCCAGCAGCCGACTAGCCAATGAGCAGTTCTTC.